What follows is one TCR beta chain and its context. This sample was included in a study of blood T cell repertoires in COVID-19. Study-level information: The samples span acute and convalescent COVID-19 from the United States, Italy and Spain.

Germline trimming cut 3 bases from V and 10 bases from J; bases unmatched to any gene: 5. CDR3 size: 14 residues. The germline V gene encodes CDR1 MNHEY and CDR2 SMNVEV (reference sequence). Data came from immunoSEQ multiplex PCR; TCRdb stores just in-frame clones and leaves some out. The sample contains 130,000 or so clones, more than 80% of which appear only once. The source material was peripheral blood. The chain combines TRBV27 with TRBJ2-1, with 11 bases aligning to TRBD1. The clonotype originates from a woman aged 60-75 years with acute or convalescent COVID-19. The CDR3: CASSLDRGPMEQFF. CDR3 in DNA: TGTGCCAGCAGTTTGGACAGGGGGCCCATGGAGCAGTTCTTC.